These 18 T cell receptor beta chains were all obtained from the same sample, sequenced in a study of T cell changes during pregnancy in multiple sclerosis. Some clones are missing from TCRdb's copy, which holds only in-frame ones; the method was immunoSEQ multiplex PCR. The sample shows approximately 40,000 clones, around 93% of them seen only once. Sequencing used CD4+ T cells from peripheral blood mononuclear cells, obtained in the third trimester of pregnancy. The receptors stem from a female donor with multiple sclerosis, enrolled in a pregnancy study.

The CDR3 DNA reads TGTGCCAGCAGTGAACCTTTGACTAGCGGGAGGATAGAGACCCAGTACTTC. Protein sequence: CASSEPLTSGRIETQYF. This sequence joins TRBV6-1 and TRBJ2-5; 13 positions agree with TRBD2. Trimming took 2 bases from V and 4 from J; bases not matched to a gene: 7. CDR1 MNHNS and CDR2 SASEGT come from the germline V gene. This CDR3 contains 17 residues.

The genes are TRBV30 and TRBJ1-2, with D possibly being TRBD1 (6 bases). The CDR3 extends over 18 amino acids. In germline, CDR1 is GTSNPN, CDR2 SVGIG (reference sequence). The V end lost 2 bases, the J end lost 6 bases, and 28 bases lay between the germline ends. CDR3 in DNA: TGTGCCTGGAGTTTCTGGCTAGGCCCTGATGGGGGCGGCCATGGCTACACCTTC. Translating it yields CAWSFWLGPDGGGHGYTF.

This clone was recorded once. The V call is TRBV4-3, the J call TRBJ1-2; D might be TRBD1 (5 bases). Germline-derived CDR1 and CDR2 are LGHNA and YSLEER. V was shortened by 1 base and J by 3 bases, with 9 bases between the two germline ends. The CDR3 loop spans 14 amino acids. In DNA, the CDR3 is TGCGCCAGCAGCCAAGTAGTAGGGGACTATGGCTACACCTTC. It encodes CASSQVVGDYGYTF.

The chain uses TRBV11-3 and TRBJ2-7; 13 positions agree with TRBD2. This CDR3 is 17 amino acids long. CDR1 and CDR2 from the germline V gene are SGHNT and YENEEA. V lost 1 base to trimming and J lost 5 bases; unmatched junction nucleotides: 8. The CDR3 here is CASSLVPGLAGFDEQYF. The CDR3, as DNA: TGTGCCAGCAGCTTAGTCCCGGGACTAGCGGGATTCGACGAGCAGTACTTC.

In this sample, this clone turned up once. V usage is TRBV18 and J usage is TRBJ1-5, with TRBD1 as a possible D gene (5 bases). CDR1 KGHSH and CDR2 LQKENI come from the germline V gene. V lost 3 bases and J lost 3, with 12 bases in between. The CDR3 length is 15 residues. CDR3 bases: TGTGCCAGCTCACCTAAGACAGTCTACAATCAGCCCCAGCATTTT. Protein sequence: CASSPKTVYNQPQHF.

This chain joins TRBV7-2 and TRBJ2-1; 11 bases are shared with TRBD2. Germline lookup yields CDR1 SGHTA and CDR2 FQGNSA. J gave up 0 bases and V 7 bases, and 14 bases lay outside the gene matches. This CDR3 spans 19 amino acids. The CDR3 bases are TGTGCCAGCACCCTTGGGAAAACTAGCGGGGGCAACTCCTACAATGAGCAGTTCTTC. The encoded protein is CASTLGKTSGGNSYNEQFF.

The CDR3 DNA sequence: TGTGCCAGTAGTACTCTACAAGGACTAGCGGGAGAAGAGACCCAGTACTTC. Its translation is CASSTLQGLAGEETQYF. The V call is TRBV19, the J call TRBJ2-5, with 13 bases fitting TRBD2. The V segment lost 4 bases and the J segment 3 bases; nucleotides outside the gene matches: 8. The CDR3 totals 17 residues. From germline, CDR1 is LNHDA and CDR2 SQIVND (reference sequence). Drawing the rest from reference TRBV19 and TRBJ2-5, the complete variable domain is DGGITQSPKYLFRKEGQNVTLSCEQNLNHDAMYWYRQDPGQGLRLIYYSQIVNDFQKGDIAEGYSVSREKKESFPLTVTSAQKNPTAFYLCASSTLQGLAGEETQYFGPGTRLLVL.

The rearrangement links TRBV6-5 to TRBJ2-3; 10 bases align to TRBD2. The CDR3 totals 16 residues. V gave up 2 bases and J gave up 2 bases; unmatched junction bases: 4. CDR1 is MNHEY, CDR2 SVGAGI, per germline. The CDR3 loop is CASSYETSGLTDTQYF. In nucleotides, the CDR3 is TGTGCCAGCAGTTACGAGACTAGCGGGCTCACAGATACGCAGTATTTT.

This sequence joins TRBV7-9 and TRBJ2-3; 7 bases agree with TRBD2. V trimming: 1 base; J trimming: 5 bases; junction bases outside the gene matches: 6. CDR3 length equals 15 residues. The germline CDR1 and CDR2 sequences are SEHNR and FQNEAQ (reference sequence). The CDR3: CASSLGAGVVDTQYF. CDR3 nucleotide sequence: TGTGCCAGCAGCTTAGGGGCGGGAGTCGTAGATACGCAGTATTTT.

The V call is TRBV19, the J call TRBJ2-5; 8 nucleotides agree with TRBD2. V lost 8 bases and J lost 4; bases outside the gene matches: 3. The CDR3 is 12 residues long. The V gene's germline CDR1 is LNHDA and CDR2 SQIVND (reference sequence). The CDR3 DNA is TGTGCCAGTCGGCTAGCGGGAGAGACCCAGTACTTC. Protein: CASRLAGETQYF.

V gene TRBV9 combines with J gene TRBJ2-4, with a tentative D call TRBD2 (5 bases). The CDR3 has 14 residues. Germline assignment: CDR1 SGDLS and CDR2 YYNGEE. The V end was cut by 3 bases, the J end by 9 bases, with 16 bases between. The CDR3 DNA follows: TGTGCCAGCAGCGAAAGTGGAGGCTCGGTCATTCAGTACTTC. Protein: CASSESGGSVIQYF.

Only a few counts were recorded for this clone. The chain is built from TRBV7-9 and TRBJ2-7, with TRBD2 matching 14 bases. Losses at the gene ends were 6 bases for V and 6 bases for J; bases not matched to a gene: 7. Looked up from germline, CDR1 is SEHNR and CDR2 is FQNEAQ (reference sequence). The CDR3 contains 15 residues. CDR3 DNA sequence: TGTGCCAGCAGACCGGGACTAGCGGGAGAGGGCGAGCAGTACTTC. Residues: CASRPGLAGEGEQYF.

This chain links TRBV29-1 with TRBJ1-2; D unclear. V lost 6 bases and J lost 0, with 8 bases in between. CDR3 length: 12 amino acids. Germline values: CDR1 SQVTM, CDR2 ANQGSEA. CDR3 DNA: TGCAGCGTGGAAACAGCTAACTATGGCTACACCTTC. It encodes CSVETANYGYTF.

This sequence joins TRBV6-5 and TRBJ2-2; 7 bases align to TRBD2. Germline loops: CDR1 MNHEY, CDR2 SVGAGI. V was pared by 7 bases and J by 5 bases, with 4 bases of the junction left unmatched. The length of the CDR3 is 13 residues. Here the CDR3 DNA reads TGTGCCAGCATAGGTAGCGGGACCGGGGAGCTGTTTTTT. This codes for CASIGSGTGELFF.

The J gene is TRBJ1-5, the V gene TRBV19; weak D call: TRBD1 (5 bases). Trimming stripped 5 bases from V and 2 bases from J, with 10 bases between. The V gene's germline CDR1 is LNHDA and CDR2 SQIVND (reference sequence). There are 14 residues in the CDR3. This CDR3 reads CASSPGVRNQPQHF. DNA for the CDR3: TGTGCCAGTAGTCCGGGGGTTCGCAATCAGCCCCAGCATTTT.

This chain uses TRBV6-5 with TRBJ2-5; no clear D. V lost 5 bases, J lost 9 bases, and 16 bases lay in between. CDR3 length: 13 residues. The germline V gene encodes CDR1 MNHEY and CDR2 SVGAGI. The CDR3 DNA is TGTGCCAGCAGTGAAGATTGGCCGGCGGCCCAGTACTTC. Its protein is CASSEDWPAAQYF.

This chain's CDR3 is CATSRDPAGNTGELFF. CDR3 nucleotides: TGTGCCACCAGCAGAGATCCGGCCGGGAATACCGGGGAGCTGTTTTTT. J is TRBJ2-2 and V is TRBV15, with D tentatively TRBD2 (5 bases). The CDR3 contains 16 residues. Trimming took 0 bases from V and 5 from J, leaving 13 bases between them. Germline CDR1 and CDR2: LNHNV and YYDKDF (reference sequence).

This sequence joins TRBV6-5 and TRBJ1-2; 7 nucleotides line up with TRBD1. Germline V gene sequence: CDR1 MNHEY, CDR2 SVGAGI. The J segment lost 4 bases and the V segment lost 3 bases, leaving 11 bases of the junction unmatched. The length of the CDR3 is 16 residues. CDR3 DNA: TGTGCCAGCAGTTATCTATCTTCGACAGGGAGCTATGGCTACACCTTC. Translated, it gives CASSYLSSTGSYGYTF.